These 27 T cell receptor beta chains were all obtained from the same sample, sequenced in a study of cytomegalovirus exposure and HLA in healthy donors (dated by TCRdb to about 2017). Library preparation employed the immunoSEQ multiplex PCR assay. The multiplex PCR relied on a mix of 60 forward primers for TCR Vbeta segments and 13 reverse primers for TCR Jbeta segments. TCRdb limited this immuneACCESS table to in-frame rearrangements with V and J called. A share of clones is missing; checked studies link under half to unresolved V genes, and the rest is unexplained. The sample has around 170,000 clones on record, just under 80% of them singletons. The top ten constitute 6.5% to 9% of the sample. The sequenced sample consisted of PBMCs. The receptors come from a woman in her thirties or forties in good health and CMV-seropositive.

In DNA, the CDR3 is TGTGCCAGCAGCTTGGGGACTAGCGGGGGGTCCGATACGCAGTATTTT. Protein product: CASSLGTSGGSDTQYF. This sequence joins TRBV5-8 and TRBJ2-3, with 14 bases matching TRBD2. This CDR3 has 16 amino acids. Germline-derived CDR1 and CDR2 are SGHTS and YDEGEE. Germline trimming cut 0 bases from V and 6 bases from J; bases unmatched to any gene: 3. The full variable domain, its missing parts supplied by reference TRBV5-8 and TRBJ2-3, is EAGVTQSPTHLIKTRGQQATLRCSPISGHTSVYWYQQALGLGLQFLLWYDEGEERNRGNFPPRFSGRQFPNYSSELNVNALELEDSALYLCASSLGTSGGSDTQYFGPGTRLTVL.

The J gene is TRBJ2-3, the V gene TRBV30; D remains unclear. In germline, CDR1 is GTSNPN, CDR2 SVGIG (reference sequence). V was trimmed by 2 bases and J by 5 bases, leaving 23 bases between them. The CDR3 has 17 amino acids. The CDR3 here is CAWSLLAWALGGDTQYF. CDR3 nucleotide sequence: TGTGCCTGGAGTCTCCTGGCTTGGGCCCTGGGTGGAGATACGCAGTATTTT.

V is TRBV10-3 and J is TRBJ1-2; weak D call: TRBD1 (5 bases). Per germline, CDR1 ENHRY and CDR2 SYGVKD. V was clipped by 2 bases and J by 7 bases, with 20 bases between them. The length of the CDR3 is 16 residues. CDR3 sequence reads: CAISEHPDSTSAGYTF. The CDR3 nucleotides read TGTGCCATCAGTGAGCATCCCGACAGTACCTCCGCTGGCTACACCTTC.

CDR3 sequence: CASSPGQGAKQYF. CDR3 nucleotide sequence: TGTGCCAGCAGCCCGGGACAGGGGGCTAAGCAGTACTTC. J is TRBJ2-7 and V is TRBV14, with TRBD1 identical over 12 bases. The ends lost 4 bases at V and 8 bases at J; junction bases unmatched: 3. This CDR3 has 13 residues. Germline assignment: CDR1 SGHDN and CDR2 FVKESK.

CDR3 DNA: TGTGCCAGCTCCTCTAGCGGGGGGTCTTACAATGAGCAGTTCTTC. Encoded protein: CASSSSGGSYNEQFF. The chain combines TRBV6-5 with TRBJ2-1; 11 bases fit TRBD2. The CDR3 is 15 residues long. V trimming: 8 bases; J trimming: 4 bases; junction bases outside the gene matches: 7. The germline V gene encodes CDR1 MNHEY and CDR2 SVGAGI.

The J gene is TRBJ1-2, the V gene TRBV7-8; TRBD1 matches 7 bases. The CDR3 is 15 residues long. Looked up from germline, CDR1 is SGHVS and CDR2 is FQNEAQ. V shed 6 bases and J 2 bases; nucleotides not matched to a gene: 9. The CDR3 here is CASRAWGTENYGYTF. The DNA of the CDR3 is TGTGCCAGCAGGGCTTGGGGGACAGAAAACTATGGCTACACCTTC.

The chain carries TRBV5-1 and TRBJ1-1; 9 nucleotides align to TRBD1. V lost 0 bases to trimming and J lost 0 bases; unmatched junction nucleotides: 9. The CDR3 loop spans 18 amino acids. Looked up from germline, CDR1 is SGHRS and CDR2 is YFSETQ. The CDR3 is CASSLVGTGFGMNTEAFF. In nucleotides, the CDR3 is TGCGCCAGCAGCTTGGTGGGGACAGGGTTCGGAATGAACACTGAAGCTTTCTTT.

This chain links TRBV6-5 with TRBJ1-6, with no clear D. V lost 0 bases to trimming and J lost 0 bases, with 6 bases between them. The length of the CDR3 is 16 residues. CDR1 is MNHEY and CDR2 is SVGAGI in the germline V gene. The CDR3 here is CASSYSATSYNSPLHF. The CDR3 DNA is TGTGCCAGCAGTTACTCAGCTACCTCCTATAATTCACCCCTCCACTTT.

The chain is built from TRBV5-1 and TRBJ2-7, with D possibly matching TRBD1 (5 bases). Trimming pared 5 bases from V and 2 bases from J, leaving 14 bases between. Germline lookup yields CDR1 SGHRS and CDR2 YFSETQ. The CDR3 length is 14 residues. CDR3 region: CASRTNPGTYEQYF. CDR3 DNA: TGCGCCAGCAGGACGAATCCAGGGACCTACGAGCAGTACTTC.

The chain combines TRBV29-1 with TRBJ1-3, with 10 positions matching TRBD1. Germline V CDR1 and CDR2: SQVTM, ANQGSEA. This CDR3 has 20 residues. The V gene end was trimmed by 6 bases and the J gene end by 3 bases; junction bases not matched to a gene: 23. In nucleotides, the CDR3 is TGCAGCGTGGAGACTTTAACGATCCGGGACAGGGGACTCGTTGGAAACACCATATATTTT. Protein product: CSVETLTIRDRGLVGNTIYF.

This clone was counted between two and nine times. This chain joins TRBV18 and TRBJ1-5; maybe TRBD1 (6 bases). Trimming took 4 bases from V and 6 from J, leaving 13 bases between them. Germline CDR1 KGHSH, CDR2 LQKENI. The CDR3 runs 14 residues. The CDR3 bases are TGTGCCAGCTCACTAACAGGGATGGGTCAGCCCCAGCATTTT. Translation: CASSLTGMGQPQHF.

The chain links TRBV19 to TRBJ1-2; D might be TRBD1 (5 bases). Deletions cut 4 bases from V and 4 bases from J, with 13 bases between. This CDR3 is built from 14 residues. Germline CDR1 and CDR2: LNHDA and SQIVND (reference sequence). This chain's CDR3 is CASSRGVTSYGYTF. The CDR3 bases are TGTGCCAGTAGTAGGGGGGTCACTTCCTATGGCTACACCTTC.

The chain employs TRBV27 and TRBJ2-7, with a tentative D call TRBD2 (5 bases). This CDR3 has 15 residues. Trimming shortened V by 5 bases and J by 2 bases, and 16 bases separated the two germline ends. Per the germline V gene, CDR1 is MNHEY and CDR2 is SMNVEV (reference sequence). The CDR3 DNA is TGTGCCAGCAGTATAAACGGGGTCTGGGCCTACGAGCAGTACTTC. Translation gives CASSINGVWAYEQYF.

In this sample, this clone turned up a few times. The rearrangement joins TRBV5-6 to TRBJ1-2, with D unresolved. Germline V gene data show CDR1 as SGHDT and CDR2 as YYEEEE. This CDR3 contains 13 residues. V lost 1 base and J 4 bases, leaving 8 bases between the germline ends. The CDR3 region is CASSLPVSYGYTF. In DNA, the CDR3 is TGTGCCAGCAGCTTGCCAGTAAGCTATGGCTACACCTTC.

The rearrangement uses TRBV7-2 and TRBJ2-6, with 7 bases lining up with TRBD2. Germline V CDR1 and CDR2: SGHTA, FQGNSA. J was trimmed by 4 bases and V by 1 base; bases with no gene match: 10. This CDR3 has 18 amino acids. CDR3 sequence reads: CASSLGGRRGEGANVLTF. CDR3 bases: TGTGCCAGCAGCTTAGGGGGCCGTCGGGGGGAAGGGGCCAACGTCCTGACTTTC.

V is TRBV4-2 and J is TRBJ1-6, with TRBD1 matching 10 bases. V lost 4 bases to trimming and J lost 6 bases; unmatched junction nucleotides: 6. The CDR3 totals 16 residues. In germline, CDR1 is LGHNA, CDR2 YNFKEQ. CDR3 nucleotide sequence: TGTGCCAGCAGCCGGGACCGGGACAGGGGTAATTCACCCCTCCACTTT. It codes for CASSRDRDRGNSPLHF.

The chain is built from TRBV2 and TRBJ1-6; unclear D gene. CDR3 length equals 13 residues. Germline V gives CDR1 SNHLY, CDR2 FYNNEI. V dropped 7 bases and J dropped 10 bases, with 14 bases sitting between them. CDR3 loop: CASIGAVESPLHF. CDR3 bases: TGTGCCAGCATAGGAGCTGTCGAATCACCCCTCCACTTT.

The CDR3 coding sequence is TGTGCCTGGAGTCTTGGACAGGGGAACACTGAAGCTTTCTTT. Translated: CAWSLGQGNTEAFF. This chain links TRBV30 with TRBJ1-1, with 8 nucleotides matching TRBD1. Germline CDR1 and CDR2: GTSNPN and SVGIG (reference sequence). The CDR3 is 14 amino acids. V dropped 2 bases and J dropped 1; count of bases not matched to a gene: 3.

The rearrangement uses TRBV29-1 and TRBJ1-2; the D gene is possibly TRBD1 (5 bases). Germline CDR1 reads SQVTM; CDR2 reads ANQGSEA. V was cut by 0 bases and J by 4 bases, with 9 bases left in between. This CDR3 region has 13 residues. CDR3 in DNA: TGCAGCGTTGAAGAAAGGGGAACCTATGGCTACACCTTC. This translates into CSVEERGTYGYTF. The whole variable domain, filled in from reference TRBV29-1 and TRBJ1-2, reads SAVISQKPSRDICQRGTSLTIQCQVDSQVTMMFWYRQQPGQSLTLIATANQGSEATYESGFVIDKFPISRPNLTFSTLTVSNMSPEDSSIYLCSVEERGTYGYTFGSGTRLTVV.

The V call is TRBV6-5, the J call TRBJ1-2, with 7 bases matching TRBD1. The V and J ends lost 5 bases and 7 bases, in that order; junction bases with no gene match: 10. CDR3 size: 14 residues. In germline, CDR1 is MNHEY, CDR2 SVGAGI. The DNA for the CDR3 is TGTGCCAGCAGTGAGGACAGGCTACGGGGTGGCTACACCTTC. It encodes CASSEDRLRGGYTF.

This rearrangement joins TRBV29-1 to TRBJ1-1; tentative D call: TRBD1 (5 bases). The V end lost 6 bases, the J end lost 3 bases, and 23 bases lay between the germline ends. This CDR3 contains 16 residues. Germline CDR1 reads SQVTM; CDR2 reads ANQGSEA. The CDR3 nucleotides are TGCAGCGTCGCCAGTGGAGGTTTTGGGGGGGACACTGAAGCTTTCTTT. It specifies CSVASGGFGGDTEAFF.

The chain combines TRBV28 with TRBJ1-5; D gene ambiguous. The V gene lost 8 bases and the J gene lost 3 bases, with 8 bases spanning the gap. Germline V lookup: CDR1 MDHEN, CDR2 SYDVKM. CDR3 length equals 12 residues. DNA for the CDR3: TGTGCCAGCGGAGACCTCAATCAGCCCCAGCATTTT. It specifies CASGDLNQPQHF.

The chain has TRBV9 and TRBJ1-6; 7 positions agree with TRBD1. Germline V CDR1 and CDR2: SGDLS, YYNGEE. The CDR3 loop spans 14 amino acids. With 3 bases clipped from V and 8 bases from J, the junction kept 5 bases outside the gene matches. The DNA of the CDR3 is TGTGCCAGCAGCGCCGTAGGGGGCGATTCACCCCTCCACTTT. Encoded protein: CASSAVGGDSPLHF.

The chain is built from TRBV6-1 and TRBJ1-2; D is unclear. Germline V gene sequence: CDR1 MNHNS, CDR2 SASEGT. With 10 bases removed from V and 0 bases from J, the gap between germline ends came to 15 bases. The CDR3 runs 14 residues. The CDR3 spells CATKAGFTNYGYTF. In DNA, the CDR3 is TGTGCCACTAAGGCGGGGTTTACTAACTATGGCTACACCTTC.

The chain uses TRBV5-6 and TRBJ2-6, with TRBD1 identical over 8 bases. V trimming: 4 bases; J trimming: 3 bases; junction bases outside the gene matches: 6. CDR1 and CDR2 from the germline V gene are SGHDT and YYEEEE. The CDR3 runs 16 residues. CDR3 loop: CASSTGQAFGANVLTF. CDR3 nucleotide sequence: TGTGCCAGCAGCACGGGACAGGCCTTTGGGGCCAACGTCCTGACTTTC.

The chain links TRBV6-5 to TRBJ2-1, with TRBD1 matching over 10 bases. Losses at the gene ends were 3 bases for V and 6 bases for J; bases not matched to a gene: 5. Germline CDR1 and CDR2: MNHEY and SVGAGI. The CDR3 sequence is 15 residues long. This CDR3 is CASSYGDRGGNEQFF. Here the CDR3 DNA reads TGTGCCAGCAGTTATGGGGACAGGGGTGGCAATGAGCAGTTCTTC.

Comments on this clone: Other DNA sequences from this sample encode an identical CDR3 as well. The V and J genes are TRBV9 and TRBJ1-3; 8 positions agree with TRBD1. This CDR3 spans 16 amino acids. Germline V gene lookup returns CDR1 SGDLS and CDR2 YYNGEE. The ends lost 3 bases at V and 0 bases at J; junction bases unmatched: 5. CDR3 DNA sequence: TGTGCCAGCAGCGCGGGGACAGGCTACTCTGGAAACACCATATATTTT. Translation gives CASSAGTGYSGNTIYF.